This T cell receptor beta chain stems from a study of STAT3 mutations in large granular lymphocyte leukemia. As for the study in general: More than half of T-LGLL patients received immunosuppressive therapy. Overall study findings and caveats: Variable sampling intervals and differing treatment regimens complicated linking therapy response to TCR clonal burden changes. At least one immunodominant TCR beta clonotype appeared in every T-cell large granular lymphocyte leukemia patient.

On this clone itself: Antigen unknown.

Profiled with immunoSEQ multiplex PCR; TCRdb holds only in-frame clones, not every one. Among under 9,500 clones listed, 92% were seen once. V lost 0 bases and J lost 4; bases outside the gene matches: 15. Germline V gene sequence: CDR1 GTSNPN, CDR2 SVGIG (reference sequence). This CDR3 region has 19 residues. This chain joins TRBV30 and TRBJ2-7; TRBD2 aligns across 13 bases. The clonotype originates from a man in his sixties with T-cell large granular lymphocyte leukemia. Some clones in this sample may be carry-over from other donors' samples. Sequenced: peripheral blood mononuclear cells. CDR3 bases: TGTGCCTGGAGTGTACCAGCACTAGCGGGAGGGCGGGAGCCGTACGAGCAGTACTTC. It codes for CAWSVPALAGGREPYEQYF.